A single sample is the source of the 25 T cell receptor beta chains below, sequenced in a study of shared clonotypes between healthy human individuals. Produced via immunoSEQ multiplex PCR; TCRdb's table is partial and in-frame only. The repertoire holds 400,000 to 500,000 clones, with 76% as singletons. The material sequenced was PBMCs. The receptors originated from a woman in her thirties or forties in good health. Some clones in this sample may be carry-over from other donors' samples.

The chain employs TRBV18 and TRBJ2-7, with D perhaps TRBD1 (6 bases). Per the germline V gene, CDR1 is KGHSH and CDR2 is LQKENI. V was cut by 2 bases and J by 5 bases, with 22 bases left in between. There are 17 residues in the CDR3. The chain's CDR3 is CASSPLATLEQGDEQYF. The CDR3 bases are TGTGCCAGCTCACCATTGGCAACGTTAGAACAGGGTGACGAGCAGTACTTC.

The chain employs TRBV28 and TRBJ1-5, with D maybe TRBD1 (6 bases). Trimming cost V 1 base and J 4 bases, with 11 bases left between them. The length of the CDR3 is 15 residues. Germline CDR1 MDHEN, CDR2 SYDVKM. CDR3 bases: TGTGCCAGCAGTTTATTAATGAGGGGGAATCAGCCCCAGCATTTT. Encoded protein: CASSLLMRGNQPQHF.

CDR3: CASSASGAGELFF. The DNA of the CDR3 is TGTGCCAGCAGCGCTAGCGGGGCCGGGGAGCTGTTTTTT. This chain connects TRBV9 to TRBJ2-2, with 9 bases that match TRBD2. Germline CDR1 and CDR2: SGDLS and YYNGEE. The CDR3 totals 13 residues. With 3 bases clipped from V and 6 bases from J, the junction kept 0 bases outside the gene matches.

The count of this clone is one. Here the CDR3 DNA reads TGTGCCAGTAGTATCTTTCACTCTGGGGCCAACGTCCTGACTTTC. Protein: CASSIFHSGANVLTF. The J gene is TRBJ2-6, the V gene TRBV19; D unresolved. CDR3 length equals 15 residues. V dropped 3 bases and J dropped 0 bases, with 6 bases sitting between them. Germline V gene data show CDR1 as LNHDA and CDR2 as SQIVND (reference sequence). The complete variable domain, with remaining parts taken from reference TRBV19 and TRBJ2-6, reads DGGITQSPKYLFRKEGQNVTLSCEQNLNHDAMYWYRQDPGQGLRLIYYSQIVNDFQKGDIAEGYSVSREKKESFPLTVTSAQKNPTAFYLCASSIFHSGANVLTFGAGSRLTVL.

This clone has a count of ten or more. Here the CDR3 DNA reads TGTGCCAGCAGCCCCGGGGACAGGGGTAGGTCCCGGGAAAAACTGTTTTTT. Translating gives CASSPGDRGRSREKLFF. The V and J genes are TRBV7-9 and TRBJ1-4; TRBD1 matches at 10 bases. From germline, CDR1 is SEHNR and CDR2 FQNEAQ (reference sequence). J gave up 8 bases and V 5 bases, and 14 bases lay outside the gene matches. The CDR3 is 17 amino acids.

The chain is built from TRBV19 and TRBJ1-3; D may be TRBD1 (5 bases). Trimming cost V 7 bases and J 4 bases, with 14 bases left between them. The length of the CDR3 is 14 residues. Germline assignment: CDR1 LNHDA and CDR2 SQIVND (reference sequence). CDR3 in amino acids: CASTPGQPGNTIYF. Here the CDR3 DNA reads TGTGCCAGTACCCCAGGGCAGCCAGGAAACACCATATATTTT.

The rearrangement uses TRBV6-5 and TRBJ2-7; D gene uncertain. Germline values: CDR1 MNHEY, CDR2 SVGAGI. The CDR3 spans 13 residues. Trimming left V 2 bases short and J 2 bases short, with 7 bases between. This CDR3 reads CASSYGQTYEQYF. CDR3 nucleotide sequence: TGTGCCAGCAGTTACGGCCAGACCTACGAGCAGTACTTC.

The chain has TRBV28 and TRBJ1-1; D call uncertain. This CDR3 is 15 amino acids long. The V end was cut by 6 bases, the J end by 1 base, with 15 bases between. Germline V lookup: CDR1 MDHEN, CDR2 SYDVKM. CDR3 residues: CASSPPTVANTEAFF. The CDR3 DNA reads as TGTGCCAGCAGCCCCCCAACAGTAGCGAACACTGAAGCTTTCTTT.

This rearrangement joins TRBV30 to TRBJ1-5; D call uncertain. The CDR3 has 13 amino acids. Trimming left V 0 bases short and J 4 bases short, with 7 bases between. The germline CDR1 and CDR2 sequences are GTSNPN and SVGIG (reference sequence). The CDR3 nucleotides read TGTGCCTGGAGTGTACGTGAGAATCAGCCCCAGCATTTT. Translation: CAWSVRENQPQHF. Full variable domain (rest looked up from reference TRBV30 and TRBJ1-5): SQTIHQWPATLVQPVGSPLSLECTVEGTSNPNLYWYRQAAGRGLQLLFYSVGIGQISSEVPQNLSASRPQDRQFILSSKKLLLSDSGFYLCAWSVRENQPQHFGDGTRLSIL.

This chain's CDR3 is CASSGQGNSNQPQHF. CDR3 in DNA: TGTGCCAGCAGTGGACAGGGTAATAGCAATCAGCCCCAGCATTTT. This chain joins TRBV28 and TRBJ1-5; TRBD1 matches at 8 bases. J was trimmed by 0 bases and V by 5 bases; bases with no gene match: 3. Germline V gene sequence: CDR1 MDHEN, CDR2 SYDVKM. The CDR3 is made up of 15 amino acids.

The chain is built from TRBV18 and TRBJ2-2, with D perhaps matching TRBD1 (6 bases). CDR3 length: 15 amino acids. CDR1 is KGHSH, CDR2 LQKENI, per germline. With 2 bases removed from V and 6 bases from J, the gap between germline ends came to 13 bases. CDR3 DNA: TGTGCCAGCTCACCAAGACAGGTCATCCCCGGGGAGCTGTTTTTT. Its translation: CASSPRQVIPGELFF.

The CDR3 spells CASSQTTGATNEKLFF. In DNA form, the CDR3 reads TGCGCCAGCAGCCAAACGACAGGGGCAACTAATGAAAAACTGTTTTTT. This chain connects TRBV4-3 to TRBJ1-4; TRBD1 matches 8 bases. The germline V gene encodes CDR1 LGHNA and CDR2 YSLEER. This CDR3 comprises 16 residues. The ends lost 2 bases at V and 0 bases at J; junction bases unmatched: 2.

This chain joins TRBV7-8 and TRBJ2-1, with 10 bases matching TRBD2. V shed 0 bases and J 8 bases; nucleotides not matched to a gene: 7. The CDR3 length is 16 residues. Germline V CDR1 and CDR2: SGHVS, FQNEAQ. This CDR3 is CASSLALTGTSDEQFF. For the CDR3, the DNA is TGTGCCAGCAGCTTAGCTCTCACCGGGACTAGCGATGAGCAGTTCTTC.

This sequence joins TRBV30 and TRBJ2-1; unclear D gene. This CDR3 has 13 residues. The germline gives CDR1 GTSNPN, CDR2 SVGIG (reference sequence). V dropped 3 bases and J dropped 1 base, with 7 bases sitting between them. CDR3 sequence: CAWRDGSYNEQFF. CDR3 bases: TGTGCCTGGAGAGACGGGTCCTACAATGAGCAGTTCTTC. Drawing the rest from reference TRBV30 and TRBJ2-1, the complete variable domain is SQTIHQWPATLVQPVGSPLSLECTVEGTSNPNLYWYRQAAGRGLQLLFYSVGIGQISSEVPQNLSASRPQDRQFILSSKKLLLSDSGFYLCAWRDGSYNEQFFGPGTRLTVL.

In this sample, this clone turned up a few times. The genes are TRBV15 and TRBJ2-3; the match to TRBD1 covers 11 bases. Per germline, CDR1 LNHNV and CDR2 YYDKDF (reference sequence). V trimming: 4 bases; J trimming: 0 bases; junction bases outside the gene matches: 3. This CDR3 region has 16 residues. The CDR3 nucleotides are TGTGCCACCAGCATCGGACAGGGGGCAAGCACAGATACGCAGTATTTT. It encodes CATSIGQGASTDTQYF.

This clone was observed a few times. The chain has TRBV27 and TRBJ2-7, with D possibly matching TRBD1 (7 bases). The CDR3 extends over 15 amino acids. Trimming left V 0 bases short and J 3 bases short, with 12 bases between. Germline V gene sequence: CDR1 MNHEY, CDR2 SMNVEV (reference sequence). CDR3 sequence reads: CASSLSWRGLYEQYF. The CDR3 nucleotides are TGTGCCAGCAGTTTATCGTGGAGGGGGCTCTACGAGCAGTACTTC.

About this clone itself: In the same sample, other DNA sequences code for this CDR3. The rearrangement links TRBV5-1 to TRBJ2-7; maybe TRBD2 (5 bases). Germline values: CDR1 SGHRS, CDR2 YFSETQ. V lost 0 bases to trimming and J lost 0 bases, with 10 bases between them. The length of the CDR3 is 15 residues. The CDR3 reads CASSLGTGSSYEQYF. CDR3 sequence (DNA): TGCGCCAGCAGCTTGGGTACGGGAAGCTCCTACGAGCAGTACTTC.

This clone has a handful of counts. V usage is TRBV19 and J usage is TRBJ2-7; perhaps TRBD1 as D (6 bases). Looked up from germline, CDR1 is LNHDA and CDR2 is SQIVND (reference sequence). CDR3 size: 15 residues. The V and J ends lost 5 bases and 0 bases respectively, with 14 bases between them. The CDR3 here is CASSSLSDSSYEQYF. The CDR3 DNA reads TGTGCCAGTAGTTCCCTGTCGGACAGCTCCTACGAGCAGTACTTC.

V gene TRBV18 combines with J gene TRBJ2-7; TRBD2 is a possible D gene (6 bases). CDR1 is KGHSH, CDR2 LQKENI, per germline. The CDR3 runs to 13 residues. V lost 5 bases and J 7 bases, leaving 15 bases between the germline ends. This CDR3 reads CASSLTQDYEQYF. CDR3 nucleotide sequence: TGTGCCAGCTCATTAACCCAGGACTATGAGCAGTACTTC.

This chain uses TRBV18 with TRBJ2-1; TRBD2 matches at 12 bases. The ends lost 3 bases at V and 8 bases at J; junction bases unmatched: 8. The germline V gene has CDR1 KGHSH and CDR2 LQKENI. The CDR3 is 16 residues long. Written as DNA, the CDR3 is TGTGCCAGCTCACCCCAGACTAGCGGGAGTGGGTATGAGCAGTTCTTC. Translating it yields CASSPQTSGSGYEQFF.

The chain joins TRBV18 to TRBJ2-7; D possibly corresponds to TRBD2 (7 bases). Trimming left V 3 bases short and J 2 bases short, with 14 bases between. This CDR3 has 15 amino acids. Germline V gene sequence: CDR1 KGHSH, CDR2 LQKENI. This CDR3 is CASSPGGGRAYEQYF. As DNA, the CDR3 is TGTGCCAGCTCACCGGGGGGGGGCCGGGCCTACGAGCAGTACTTC.

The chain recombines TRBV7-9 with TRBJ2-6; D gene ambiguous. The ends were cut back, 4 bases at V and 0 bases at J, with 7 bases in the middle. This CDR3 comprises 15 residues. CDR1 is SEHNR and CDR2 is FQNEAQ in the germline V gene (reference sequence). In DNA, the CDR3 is TGTGCCAGCAGCTCGCTCCTCTCTGGGGCCAACGTCCTGACTTTC. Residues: CASSSLLSGANVLTF.

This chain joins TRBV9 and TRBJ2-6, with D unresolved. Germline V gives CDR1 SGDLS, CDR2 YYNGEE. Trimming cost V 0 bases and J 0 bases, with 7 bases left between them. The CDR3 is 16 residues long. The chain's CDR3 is CASSVEVPSGANVLTF. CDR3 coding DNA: TGTGCCAGCAGCGTAGAAGTTCCCTCTGGGGCCAACGTCCTGACTTTC.

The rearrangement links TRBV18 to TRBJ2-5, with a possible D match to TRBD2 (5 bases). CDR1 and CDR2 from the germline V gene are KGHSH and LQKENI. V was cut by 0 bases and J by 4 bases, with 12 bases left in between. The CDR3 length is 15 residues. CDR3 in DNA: TGTGCCAGCTCACCACCGCGGGCAGGCGGAGAGACCCAGTACTTC. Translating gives CASSPPRAGGETQYF.

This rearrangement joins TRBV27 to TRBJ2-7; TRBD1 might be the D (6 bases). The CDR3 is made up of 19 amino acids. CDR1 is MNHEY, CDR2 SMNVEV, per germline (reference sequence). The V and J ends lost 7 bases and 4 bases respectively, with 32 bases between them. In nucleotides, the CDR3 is TGTGCCAGCACCCTAGCCACCCCGATGGGACACCGCTTCCATTACGAGCAGTACTTC. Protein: CASTLATPMGHRFHYEQYF.